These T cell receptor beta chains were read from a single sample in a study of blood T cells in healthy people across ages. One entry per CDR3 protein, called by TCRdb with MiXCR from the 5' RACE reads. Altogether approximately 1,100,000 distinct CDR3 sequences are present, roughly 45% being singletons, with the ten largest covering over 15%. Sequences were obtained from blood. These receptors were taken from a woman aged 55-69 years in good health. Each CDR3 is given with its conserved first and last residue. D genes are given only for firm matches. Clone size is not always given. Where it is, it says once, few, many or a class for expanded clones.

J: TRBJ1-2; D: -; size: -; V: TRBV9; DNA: TGTGCCAGCAGCGTACAGGGGACGACTAACTATGGCTACACCTTC; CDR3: CASSVQGTTNYGYTF
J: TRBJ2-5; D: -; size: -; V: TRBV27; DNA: TGTGCCAGCAGTCGCTTCAGCGGCCTCGAGACCCAGTACTTC; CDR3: CASSRFSGLETQYF
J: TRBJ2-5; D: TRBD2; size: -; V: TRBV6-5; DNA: TGTGCCAGCAGTTACGGCCTAGCGGATGAAGAGACCCAGTACTTC; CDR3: CASSYGLADEETQYF
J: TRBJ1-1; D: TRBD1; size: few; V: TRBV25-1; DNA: TGTGCCAGCAGTGCCTTGGGACAGTTGAACACTGAAGCTTTCTTT; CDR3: CASSALGQLNTEAFF
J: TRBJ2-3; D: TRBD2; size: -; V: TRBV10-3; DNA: TGTGCCATCAGTGAGGTGGCGGGAGTCACAGATACGCAGTATTTT; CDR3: CAISEVAGVTDTQYF
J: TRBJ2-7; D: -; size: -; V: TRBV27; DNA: TGTGCCAGCAGTCCAATCGGAGTGGTCTACAATGAGCAGTACTTC; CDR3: CASSPIGVVYNEQYF
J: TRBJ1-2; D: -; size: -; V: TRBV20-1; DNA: TGCAGTGCTAAAGATGTCCGGGGGAACTATGGCTACACCTTC; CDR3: CSAKDVRGNYGYTF
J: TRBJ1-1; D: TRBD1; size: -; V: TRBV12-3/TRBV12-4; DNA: TGTGCCAGCAGTGACAGGGGGCTTACTGAAGCTTTCTTT; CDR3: CASSDRGLTEAFF
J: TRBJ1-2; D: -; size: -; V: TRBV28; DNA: TGTGCCAGCAGTTTTGAGAGGTCCTATGGCTACACCTTC; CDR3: CASSFERSYGYTF
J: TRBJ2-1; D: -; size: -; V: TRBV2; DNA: TGTGCCACCAAAGGAGGGATCCGCAATGAGCAGTTCTTC; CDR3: CATKGGIRNEQFF
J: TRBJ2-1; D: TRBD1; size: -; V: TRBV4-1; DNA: TGCGCCAGCAGCCAATTATTACAGGGGCGGTCCTACAATGAGCAGTTCTTC; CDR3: CASSQLLQGRSYNEQFF
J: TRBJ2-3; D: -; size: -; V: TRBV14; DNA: TGTGCCAGCAGCTTCGACCTCACAGATACGCAGTATTTT; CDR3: CASSFDLTDTQYF
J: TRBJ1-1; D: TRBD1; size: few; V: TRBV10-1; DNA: TGCGCCAGCAGTGACTCCGGGACAGTAACTTTCTTT; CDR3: CASSDSGTVTFF
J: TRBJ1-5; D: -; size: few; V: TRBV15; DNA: TGTGCCACCAGCAGAGAGTATCAGCCCCAGCATTTT; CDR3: CATSREYQPQHF
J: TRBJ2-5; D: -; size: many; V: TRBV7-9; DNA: TGTGCCAGCAACATAGCGAGGGAGACCCAGTACTTC; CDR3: CASNIARETQYF
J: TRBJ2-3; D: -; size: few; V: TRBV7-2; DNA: TGTGCCAGCAGCTTTAAGGGGTCCCCCACAGATACGCAGTATTTT; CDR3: CASSFKGSPTDTQYF
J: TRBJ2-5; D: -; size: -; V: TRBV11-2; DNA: TGTGCCAGCAGCTTTGGGGGTGGGGGCGGTGAGCAGTACTTC; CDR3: CASSFGGGGGEQYF
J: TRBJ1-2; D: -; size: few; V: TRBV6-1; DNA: TGTGCCAGCAGTGAAGCGATGTTCGGGGGCGGAGGCTACACCTTC; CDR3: CASSEAMFGGGGYTF
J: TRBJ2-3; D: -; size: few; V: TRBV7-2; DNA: TGTGCCAGCAGCCAAGCGGGCTTTCCTAGCACAGATACGCAGTATTTT; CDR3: CASSQAGFPSTDTQYF
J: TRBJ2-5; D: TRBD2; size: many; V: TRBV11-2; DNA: TGTGCCAGCAGCTCTCGACGGGGGGTGCAAGAGACCCAGTACTTC; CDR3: CASSSRRGVQETQYF
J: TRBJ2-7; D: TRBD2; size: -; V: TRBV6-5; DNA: TGTGCCAGCAGTTCAAGGACTAGCGGGAGGCAACGCGCCTACGAGCAGTACTTC; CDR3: CASSSRTSGRQRAYEQYF
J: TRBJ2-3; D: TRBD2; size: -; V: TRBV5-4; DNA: TGTGCCAGCAGACCGGGACTGGCGGGAGGTATGACAGATACGCAGTATTTT; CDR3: CASRPGLAGGMTDTQYF
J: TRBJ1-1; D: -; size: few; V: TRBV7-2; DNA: TGTGCCAGCAGCTCGACGGGACTTTCCAGGGGAGCTTTCTTT; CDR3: CASSSTGLSRGAFF
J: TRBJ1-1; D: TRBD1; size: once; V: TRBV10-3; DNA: TGTGCCATCACCGACAGGGCCATAAACACTGAAGCTTTCTTT; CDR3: CAITDRAINTEAFF
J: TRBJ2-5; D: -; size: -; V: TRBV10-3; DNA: TGTGTCATCAAGGCAGAGAACTTACAGTCCCAGTACTTC; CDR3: CVIKAENLQSQYF
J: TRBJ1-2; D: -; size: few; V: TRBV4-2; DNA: TGTGCCAGCAGCCAAGATGCCTATGGCTACACCTTC; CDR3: CASSQDAYGYTF
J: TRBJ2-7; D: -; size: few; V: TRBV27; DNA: TGTGCCAGCAGTTTTGGGCGCAGGGGTAGGAACGAGCAGTACTTC; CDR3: CASSFGRRGRNEQYF
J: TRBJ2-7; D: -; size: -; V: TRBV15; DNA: TGTGCCACCAGCGGCCTTGGGGTAGGGGCCCACGAGCAGTACTTC; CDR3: CATSGLGVGAHEQYF
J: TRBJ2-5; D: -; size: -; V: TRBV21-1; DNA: TGTGCCAGCAGCAAATTTTGGGGGGACAGGGGGTACTTC; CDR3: CASSKFWGDRGYF
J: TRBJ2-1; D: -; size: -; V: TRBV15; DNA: TGTGCCACCAGCAGAGATATCTTGGGGCTCGTTGAGCAGTTCTTC; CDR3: CATSRDILGLVEQFF
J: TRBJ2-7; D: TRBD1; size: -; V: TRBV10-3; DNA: TGTGCCGTCAGCGCGGGACAGGCCTACGAGCAGTACTTC; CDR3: CAVSAGQAYEQYF
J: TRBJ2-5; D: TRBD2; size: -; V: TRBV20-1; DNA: TGCAGTGCTAAGCGGGGGGAAGAGACCCAGTACTTC; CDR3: CSAKRGEETQYF
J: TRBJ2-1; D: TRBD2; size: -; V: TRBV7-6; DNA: TGTGCCAGCAGTTTAGCCTCTAGCGGGAGTAGTGGGTACAATGGGCAGTTCTTC; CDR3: CASSLASSGSSGYNGQFF
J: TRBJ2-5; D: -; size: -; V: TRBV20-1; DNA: TGCAGTGCTAGACCTTTCGGACTACAAGAGACCCAGTACTTC; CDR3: CSARPFGLQETQYF
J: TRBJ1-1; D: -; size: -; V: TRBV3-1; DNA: TGTGCCAGCCGCCGGGGGGCAGGGAACACTGAAGCTTTCTTT; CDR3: CASRRGAGNTEAFF
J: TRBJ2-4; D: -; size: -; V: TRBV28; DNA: TGTGCCAGCAGTTTAGTGGGGCTGTTCATTCAGTACTTC; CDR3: CASSLVGLFIQYF
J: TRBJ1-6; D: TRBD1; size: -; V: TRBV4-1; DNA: TGCGCCAGCAGCCTCGCCGGGACAGCCATTTCACTCCTCCACTTT; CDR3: CASSLAGTAISLLHF
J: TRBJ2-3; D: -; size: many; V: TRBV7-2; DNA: TGTGCCAGCAGCTTAGGAAATTCTGATACGCAGTATTTT; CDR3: CASSLGNSDTQYF
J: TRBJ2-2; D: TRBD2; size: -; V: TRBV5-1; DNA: TGCGCCAGCAGCTTGATCCCTAGCGGTGCGAACACCGGGGAGCTGTTTTTT; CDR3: CASSLIPSGANTGELFF
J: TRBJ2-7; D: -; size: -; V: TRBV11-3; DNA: TGTGCCAGCAGCTTAAAGTCCGGGCCGTACGAGCAGTACTTC; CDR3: CASSLKSGPYEQYF